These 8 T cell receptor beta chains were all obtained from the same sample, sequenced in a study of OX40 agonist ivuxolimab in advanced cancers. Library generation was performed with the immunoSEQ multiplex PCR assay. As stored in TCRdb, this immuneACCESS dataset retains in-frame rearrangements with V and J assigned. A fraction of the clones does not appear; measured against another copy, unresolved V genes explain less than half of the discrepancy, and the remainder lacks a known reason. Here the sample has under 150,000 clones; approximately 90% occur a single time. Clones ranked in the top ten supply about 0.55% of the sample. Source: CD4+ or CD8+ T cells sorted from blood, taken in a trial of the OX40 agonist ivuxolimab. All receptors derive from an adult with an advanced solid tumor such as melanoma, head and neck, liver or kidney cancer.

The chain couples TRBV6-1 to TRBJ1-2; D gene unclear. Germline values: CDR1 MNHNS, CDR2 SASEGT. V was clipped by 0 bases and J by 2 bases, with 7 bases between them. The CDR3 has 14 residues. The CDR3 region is CASSEAGENYGYTF. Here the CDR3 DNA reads TGTGCCAGCAGTGAAGCCGGGGAGAACTATGGCTACACCTTC.

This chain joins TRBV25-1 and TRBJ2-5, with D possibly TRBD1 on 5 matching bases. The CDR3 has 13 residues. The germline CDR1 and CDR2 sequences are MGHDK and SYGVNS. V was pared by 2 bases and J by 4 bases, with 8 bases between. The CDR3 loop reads CASSEARGETQYF. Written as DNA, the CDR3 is TGTGCCAGCAGTGAAGCAAGGGGAGAGACCCAGTACTTC. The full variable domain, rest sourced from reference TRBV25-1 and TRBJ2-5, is EADIYQTPRYLVIGTGKKITLECSQTMGHDKMYWYQQDPGMELHLIHYSYGVNSTEKGDLSSESTVSRIRTEHFPLTLESARPSHTSQYLCASSEARGETQYFGPGTRLLVL.

Here the CDR3 DNA reads TGTGCCTGGAGTACCCGGGACAGGGCAAATGAAAAACTGTTTTTT. Translating it yields CAWSTRDRANEKLFF. The chain has TRBV30 and TRBJ1-4, with 9 positions matching TRBD1. The CDR3 runs 15 residues. Germline CDR1 and CDR2: GTSNPN and SVGIG (reference sequence). The trim removed 2 bases at V and 5 bases at J, leaving 6 bases unmatched.

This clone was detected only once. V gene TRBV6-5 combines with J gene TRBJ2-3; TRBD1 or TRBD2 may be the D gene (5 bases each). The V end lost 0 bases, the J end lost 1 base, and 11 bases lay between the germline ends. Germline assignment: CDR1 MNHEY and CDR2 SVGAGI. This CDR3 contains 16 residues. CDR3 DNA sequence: TGTGCCAGCAGTTACTCGAGGGGCGGAGGCACAGATACGCAGTATTTT. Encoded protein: CASSYSRGGGTDTQYF.

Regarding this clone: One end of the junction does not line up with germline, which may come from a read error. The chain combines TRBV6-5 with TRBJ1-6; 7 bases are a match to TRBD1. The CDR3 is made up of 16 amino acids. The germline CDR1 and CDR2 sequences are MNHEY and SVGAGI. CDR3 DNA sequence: TGTACCAGCAGTTACCGGCAGGGGGGTCCTGATTCACCCCTCCACTTT. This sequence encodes CTSSYRQGGPDSPLHF.

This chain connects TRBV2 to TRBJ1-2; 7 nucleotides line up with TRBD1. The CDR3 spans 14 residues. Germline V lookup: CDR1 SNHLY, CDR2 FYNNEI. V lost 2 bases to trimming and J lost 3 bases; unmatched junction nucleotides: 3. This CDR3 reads CASSEQGTDYGYTF. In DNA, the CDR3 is TGTGCCAGCAGTGAACAGGGGACAGACTATGGCTACACCTTC. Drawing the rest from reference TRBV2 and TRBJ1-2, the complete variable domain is EPEVTQTPSHQVTQMGQEVILRCVPISNHLYFYWYRQILGQKVEFLVSFYNNEISEKSEIFDDQFSVERPDGSNFTLKIRSTKLEDSAMYFCASSEQGTDYGYTFGSGTRLTVV.

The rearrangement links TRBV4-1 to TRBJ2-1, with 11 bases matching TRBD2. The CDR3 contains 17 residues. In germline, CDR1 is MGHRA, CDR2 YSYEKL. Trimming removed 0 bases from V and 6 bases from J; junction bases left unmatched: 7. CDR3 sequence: CASSQDETSGGLNEQFF. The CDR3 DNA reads TGCGCCAGCAGCCAAGATGAAACTAGCGGGGGTCTCAATGAGCAGTTCTTC.

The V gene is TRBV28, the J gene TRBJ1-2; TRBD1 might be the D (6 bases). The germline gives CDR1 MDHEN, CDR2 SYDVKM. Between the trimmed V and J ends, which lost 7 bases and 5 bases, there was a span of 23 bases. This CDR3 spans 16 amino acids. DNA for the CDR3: TGTGCCAGCACCAAACAGCCGCCAGGGGATAATTATGGCTACACCTTC. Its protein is CASTKQPPGDNYGYTF.